Below, 9 T cell receptor beta chains from the same sample are listed, as sequenced in a study of T cells in localized non-small cell lung cancer. The assay was immunoSEQ multiplex PCR, and TCRdb's table has in-frame clones only and misses some. This sample has fewer than 40,000 clones, with around 84% found just once. This specimen was peripheral blood, taken before any cancer treatment. The receptors were gathered from a male donor at least 60 years old with stage III lung adenocarcinoma.

This clone was counted a single time. The chain combines TRBV11-2 with TRBJ2-7; the D call may be TRBD1 or TRBD2 (5 bases each). The length of the CDR3 is 14 residues. The germline V and J ends were trimmed by 3 bases and 4 bases, with 13 bases remaining between them. Germline V CDR1 and CDR2: SGHAT, FQNNGV. CDR3 nucleotides: TGTGCCAGCAGCTTTGGGACCAAACCTTACGAGCAGTACTTC. It codes for CASSFGTKPYEQYF.

This clone was recorded once. V usage is TRBV7-3 and J usage is TRBJ2-5, with 7 bases lining up with TRBD2. Trimming at V came to 0 bases and at J to 5 bases, leaving 6 bases not matched to a gene. The CDR3 covers 15 residues. Germline lookup yields CDR1 SGHTA and CDR2 FQGTGA. Here the CDR3 DNA reads TGTGCCAGCAGCTTAACTGGGCAGGGAGGGGAGACCCAGTACTTC. Its protein is CASSLTGQGGETQYF.

The chain joins TRBV7-6 to TRBJ1-2; D not certain. The V end lost 7 bases, the J end lost 1 base, and 13 bases lay between the germline ends. The V gene's germline CDR1 is SGHVS and CDR2 FNYEAQ. This CDR3 region has 14 residues. Here the CDR3 reads CASTASEGNYGYTF. The CDR3 region has the DNA TGTGCCAGCACCGCCTCCGAAGGTAACTATGGCTACACCTTC.

This sequence joins TRBV6-6 and TRBJ1-2; a possible D gene is TRBD1 (6 bases). Between the trimmed V and J ends, which lost 8 bases and 9 bases, there was a span of 19 bases. The CDR3 sequence is 13 residues long. CDR1 is MNHNY, CDR2 SVGAGI, per germline (reference sequence). The CDR3 is CASSPGEAESYTF. CDR3 nucleotides: TGTGCCAGCTCCCCAGGGGAGGCGGAGAGCTACACCTTC.

J is TRBJ1-6 and V is TRBV19; TRBD1 agrees at 9 bases. Germline V gene lookup returns CDR1 LNHDA and CDR2 SQIVND (reference sequence). V gave up 5 bases and J gave up 7 bases; unmatched junction bases: 9. The CDR3 consists of 16 residues. The DNA of the CDR3 is TGTGCCAGTAGTTGGGATCCGGGACAGGGAAATTCACCCCTCCACTTT. This gives the protein CASSWDPGQGNSPLHF.

The chain employs TRBV2 and TRBJ2-3; D gene unclear. The CDR3 is 14 residues long. CDR1 is SNHLY and CDR2 is FYNNEI in the germline V gene. V gave up 6 bases and J gave up 8 bases, with 18 bases separating them. This CDR3 is CASRMVTNDGTQYF. DNA of the CDR3: TGTGCCAGCAGGATGGTGACAAACGACGGTACGCAGTATTTT.

The chain carries TRBV11-2 and TRBJ2-1; the D gene is possibly TRBD1 (5 bases). This CDR3 region has 17 residues. Trimming stripped 0 bases from V and 4 bases from J, with 16 bases between. CDR1 SGHAT and CDR2 FQNNGV come from the germline V gene. CDR3 loop: CASSLEGWGVRYNEQFF. The CDR3 nucleotides read TGTGCCAGCAGCTTAGAGGGCTGGGGCGTTAGATACAATGAGCAGTTCTTC.

This clone came up a few times. The rearrangement uses TRBV19 and TRBJ1-4; D remains ambiguous. V shed 4 bases and J shed 7 bases, with 16 bases lying between them. Per germline, CDR1 LNHDA and CDR2 SQIVND (reference sequence). The CDR3 loop spans 15 amino acids. CDR3 sequence: CASSTQGSRSEKLFF. In DNA form, the CDR3 reads TGTGCCAGTAGTACCCAAGGGTCTCGATCTGAAAAACTGTTTTTT.

The V gene is TRBV19, the J gene TRBJ2-7, with a possible D match to TRBD1 (5 bases). V gave up 4 bases and J gave up 6 bases, with 13 bases separating them. Germline assignment: CDR1 LNHDA and CDR2 SQIVND (reference sequence). The CDR3 is 13 amino acids. CDR3 sequence reads: CASSTQWGLEQYF. CDR3 DNA: TGTGCCAGTAGTACCCAATGGGGCCTCGAGCAGTACTTC.